The 18 T cell receptor beta chains in this list originate from one sample, sequenced in a study of blood T cell repertoires in COVID-19. Sequenced by immunoSEQ multiplex PCR; TCRdb stores in-frame clones only, minus some. The sample includes around 76,000 clones, 65% to 90% seen only once; the top ten take approximately 6.9%. The source material was peripheral blood. Receptors were obtained from a man aged 25-45 years with COVID-19, enrolled during active disease.

This clone has a handful of counts. This rearrangement joins TRBV3-1 (or the pseudogene TRBV3-2) to TRBJ2-7; no clear D. Germline lookup yields CDR1 LGHDT and CDR2 YNNKEL (reference sequence). The length of the CDR3 is 13 residues. Trimming pared 4 bases from V and 7 bases from J, leaving 14 bases between. As DNA, the CDR3 is TGTGCCAGCAGCCTGGTAGTTCTACGTGAGCAGTACTTC. This sequence encodes CASSLVVLREQYF.

The V call is TRBV27, the J call TRBJ2-5, with D tentatively TRBD1 (5 bases). The V end was cut by 6 bases, the J end by 5 bases, with 16 bases between. CDR1 is MNHEY and CDR2 is SMNVEV in the germline V gene (reference sequence). CDR3 length equals 14 residues. The CDR3 region is CASRDTPEVETQYF. CDR3 sequence (DNA): TGTGCCAGCAGGGACACTCCAGAGGTGGAGACCCAGTACTTC.

This clone appeared a single time. The J gene is TRBJ2-6, the V gene TRBV6-4; D is perhaps TRBD1 (6 bases). Trimming left V 3 bases short and J 2 bases short, with 8 bases between. This CDR3 is 15 amino acids long. Germline CDR1 is MRHNA and CDR2 is SNTAGT. In DNA form, the CDR3 reads TGTGCCAGCAGTGAGGACAGCCCTGGGGCCAACGTCCTGACTTTC. This gives the protein CASSEDSPGANVLTF.

The rearrangement joins TRBV5-1 to TRBJ1-2; 7 nucleotides line up with TRBD1. The ends lost 3 bases at V and 8 bases at J; junction bases unmatched: 13. Germline V gives CDR1 SGHRS, CDR2 YFSETQ. The CDR3 runs 15 residues. CDR3 DNA: TGCGCCAGCAGCTCCGGACAGGCCTTACCGTCGGGCTACACCTTC. Translation gives CASSSGQALPSGYTF.

This clone was picked up one time. The chain combines TRBV6-2 or TRBV6-3 with TRBJ1-5; D gene unclear. Germline V gene data show CDR1 as MNHEY and CDR2 as SVGEGT. CDR3 length equals 14 residues. The V end lost 5 bases, the J end lost 3 bases, and 11 bases lay between the germline ends. CDR3 protein: CASSVLGPNQPQHF. CDR3 bases: TGTGCCAGCAGTGTCCTGGGCCCCAATCAGCCCCAGCATTTT.

The chain joins TRBV28 to TRBJ1-1; D is perhaps TRBD1 (5 bases). Trimming pared 1 base from V and 4 bases from J, leaving 13 bases between. Germline CDR1 MDHEN, CDR2 SYDVKM. CDR3 length: 15 residues. The CDR3 loop is CASSLSGEGTTEAFF. The CDR3 region has the DNA TGTGCCAGCAGTTTATCGGGGGAGGGCACCACTGAAGCTTTCTTT. Supplemented by reference TRBV28 and TRBJ1-1, the full variable domain reads DVKVTQSSRYLVKRTGEKVFLECVQDMDHENMFWYRQDPGLGLRLIYFSYDVKMKEKGDIPEGYSVSREKKERFSLILESASTNQTSMYLCASSLSGEGTTEAFFGQGTRLTVV.

This chain links TRBV6-5 with TRBJ2-1; maybe TRBD1 (7 bases). Trimming left V 10 bases short and J 5 bases short, with 21 bases between. CDR1 and CDR2 from the germline V gene are MNHEY and SVGAGI. The CDR3 runs to 15 residues. DNA of the CDR3: TGTGCCATCTCCAGGGGGTCTGGACTAAACAATGAGCAGTTCTTC. Protein product: CAISRGSGLNNEQFF.

This chain connects TRBV11-2 to TRBJ2-5, with 10 bases aligning to TRBD1. This CDR3 contains 16 residues. Germline assignment: CDR1 SGHAT and CDR2 FQNNGV. V shed 5 bases and J 4 bases; nucleotides not matched to a gene: 10. CDR3 residues: CASSTTRDRGLETQYF. The CDR3 nucleotides read TGTGCCAGCAGCACCACAAGGGACAGGGGTTTAGAGACCCAGTACTTC.

The chain combines TRBV4-1 with TRBJ2-1; 7 nucleotides match TRBD1. The trim removed 2 bases at V and 5 bases at J, leaving 9 bases unmatched. Germline CDR1 is MGHRA and CDR2 is YSYEKL. The length of the CDR3 is 16 residues. CDR3 region: CASSQRAGTVNNEQFF. The CDR3 nucleotides are TGCGCCAGCAGCCAACGAGCCGGGACAGTGAACAATGAGCAGTTCTTC.

The chain links TRBV2 to TRBJ1-3; no reliable D call. The V and J ends lost 6 bases and 4 bases respectively, with 7 bases between them. The CDR3 sequence is 12 residues long. Germline V gene lookup returns CDR1 SNHLY and CDR2 FYNNEI. CDR3 loop: CASRREGNTIYF. The CDR3 region has the DNA TGTGCCAGCAGGCGGGAAGGAAACACCATATATTTT.

V usage is TRBV18 and J usage is TRBJ2-7; a possible D gene is TRBD1 (8 bases). V was pared by 6 bases and J by 4 bases, with 13 bases between. The CDR3 runs 13 residues. Per germline, CDR1 KGHSH and CDR2 LQKENI. The CDR3 reads CASSQQGGYEQYF. The DNA for the CDR3 is TGTGCCAGCTCTCAACAGGGGGGGTACGAGCAGTACTTC.

The rearrangement uses TRBV19 and TRBJ2-5; D possibly corresponds to TRBD1 (6 bases). Germline V CDR1 and CDR2: LNHDA, SQIVND (reference sequence). The CDR3 covers 14 residues. V lost 7 bases to trimming and J lost 1 base, with 13 bases between them. The CDR3 DNA is TGTGCCAGTAATGCCGGGACAACCCAAGAGACCCAGTACTTC. Protein sequence: CASNAGTTQETQYF.

This rearrangement joins TRBV9 to TRBJ1-2, with D perhaps matching TRBD1 (5 bases). Germline V gene data show CDR1 as SGDLS and CDR2 as YYNGEE. The CDR3 runs to 16 residues. Trimming took 0 bases from V and 1 from J, leaving 13 bases between them. The CDR3 spells CASSVGGANFNYGYTF. CDR3 DNA: TGTGCCAGCAGCGTAGGCGGGGCTAACTTTAACTATGGCTACACCTTC. The full variable domain, with the rest looked up from reference TRBV9 and TRBJ1-2, is DSGVTQTPKHLITATGQRVTLRCSPRSGDLSVYWYQQSLDQGLQFLIQYYNGEERAKGNILERFSAQQFPDLHSELNLSSLELGDSALYFCASSVGGANFNYGYTFGSGTRLTVV.

The chain carries TRBV7-6 and TRBJ2-3; the match to TRBD2 covers 9 bases. Germline V gives CDR1 SGHVS, CDR2 FNYEAQ. The CDR3 sequence is 17 residues long. V shed 1 base and J 2 bases; nucleotides not matched to a gene: 7. As DNA, the CDR3 is TGTGCCAGCAGCTTAGTACTAGCGGGTCGACACACAGATACGCAGTATTTT. Translation gives CASSLVLAGRHTDTQYF.

The rearrangement links TRBV6-5 to TRBJ1-3; D is ambiguous. CDR3 size: 13 residues. Germline assignment: CDR1 MNHEY and CDR2 SVGAGI. V was shortened by 4 bases and J by 4 bases, with 8 bases between the two germline ends. The CDR3 here is CASSSGWGNTIYF. The CDR3 DNA follows: TGTGCCAGCAGTTCCGGGTGGGGAAACACCATATATTTT.

The chain has TRBV30 and TRBJ1-1, with D possibly being TRBD1 (6 bases). In germline, CDR1 is GTSNPN, CDR2 SVGIG (reference sequence). Trimming left V 1 base short and J 10 bases short, with 16 bases between. The CDR3 is 13 amino acids. This chain's CDR3 is CAWSGGGGPGAFF. The CDR3 DNA follows: TGTGCCTGGAGTGGCGGGGGCGGCCCTGGAGCTTTCTTT.

The chain links TRBV14 to TRBJ2-1, with 10 bases matching TRBD1. This CDR3 region has 20 residues. V shed 0 bases, J shed 6 bases, and the junction held 17 bases outside the gene matches. Germline loops: CDR1 SGHDN, CDR2 FVKESK. The CDR3 is CASSQERLGPGQGRTNEQFF. DNA of the CDR3: TGTGCCAGCAGCCAAGAAAGACTTGGGCCGGGACAGGGGCGCACCAATGAGCAGTTCTTC.

The chain carries TRBV30 and TRBJ1-4; no definite D call. Trimming took 3 bases from V and 5 from J, leaving 7 bases between them. The germline gives CDR1 GTSNPN, CDR2 SVGIG (reference sequence). This CDR3 contains 12 residues. This CDR3 is CAWRRSNEKLFF. Written as DNA, the CDR3 is TGTGCCTGGAGGCGTTCAAATGAAAAACTGTTTTTT. The full variable domain, with the rest looked up from reference TRBV30 and TRBJ1-4, is SQTIHQWPATLVQPVGSPLSLECTVEGTSNPNLYWYRQAAGRGLQLLFYSVGIGQISSEVPQNLSASRPQDRQFILSSKKLLLSDSGFYLCAWRRSNEKLFFGSGTQLSVL.